Each of the 31 T cell receptor beta chains below was sequenced from the same sample in a study of graft-versus-host responses after intestinal transplantation. TCRdb's copy holds only in-frame clones and misses some; the assay was immunoSEQ multiplex PCR. Of roughly 25,000 clones in the sample, 90% are singletons; the top ten hold around 2%. This specimen was PBMCs, taken 39 days after intestinal transplant. These receptors all stem from a human patient who received an intestinal transplant, so some T cells may come from the graft donor.

The rearrangement uses TRBV28 and TRBJ1-2, with a possible D match to TRBD1 (6 bases). CDR3 length: 16 amino acids. Trimming removed 3 bases from V and 0 bases from J, with 14 bases in between. CDR1 and CDR2 from the germline V gene are MDHEN and SYDVKM. CDR3 DNA sequence: TGTGCCAGCAGTTTCTTCCGACAGGTAGCTAACTATGGCTACACCTTC. Translated: CASSFFRQVANYGYTF.

As for this clone: The identical CDR3 is also encoded by other nucleotide sequences in the sample. The chain carries TRBV5-1 and TRBJ2-1; D remains ambiguous. V shed 3 bases and J shed 10 bases, with 11 bases lying between them. This CDR3 has 12 amino acids. From germline, CDR1 is SGHRS and CDR2 YFSETQ. CDR3 loop: CASSWAPHEQFF. The DNA of the CDR3 is TGCGCCAGCAGCTGGGCCCCCCACGAGCAGTTCTTC. Together with reference TRBV5-1 and TRBJ2-1, the CDR3 gives the full variable domain: KAGVTQTPRYLIKTRGQQVTLSCSPISGHRSVSWYQQTPGQGLQFLFEYFSETQRNKGNFPGRFSGRQFSNSRSEMNVSTLELGDSALYLCASSWAPHEQFFGPGTRLTVL.

This clone occurred a few times. The chain employs TRBV5-1 and TRBJ2-7; 7 positions agree with TRBD2. This CDR3 contains 15 residues. The J segment lost 7 bases and the V segment lost 0 bases, leaving 10 bases of the junction unmatched. Germline values: CDR1 SGHRS, CDR2 YFSETQ. The CDR3 coding sequence is TGCGCCAGCAGCTTGGTGGGGGAGGGCCTGAGGGAGCAGTACTTC. Translating it yields CASSLVGEGLREQYF.

The chain combines TRBV29-1 with TRBJ2-1; D may be TRBD1 (6 bases). The CDR3 is made up of 12 amino acids. V was clipped by 5 bases and J by 5 bases, with 10 bases between them. Germline CDR1 and CDR2: SQVTM and ANQGSEA. The CDR3 DNA follows: TGCAGCGTTCCCTACAGGGACAATGAGCAGTTCTTC. Its protein product is CSVPYRDNEQFF.

This clone was recorded once. CDR3 DNA sequence: TGCGCCAGCAGCCAAGTTAGAGGGAACATTCAGTACTTC. Protein: CASSQVRGNIQYF. The genes are TRBV4-1 and TRBJ2-4; D may be TRBD2 (5 bases). The V and J ends lost 1 base and 7 bases respectively, with 8 bases between them. The CDR3 contains 13 residues. The germline V gene has CDR1 MGHRA and CDR2 YSYEKL.

The rearrangement joins TRBV11-2 to TRBJ2-3; 8 bases align to TRBD2. Trimming cost V 5 bases and J 6 bases; bases outside gene matches: 10. The CDR3 spans 15 residues. Germline V gene data show CDR1 as SGHAT and CDR2 as FQNNGV. The CDR3 bases are TGTGCCAGCAGCATTGGACTAGCCCTCACCGATACGCAGTATTTT. This codes for CASSIGLALTDTQYF. The full variable domain, its missing parts supplied by reference TRBV11-2 and TRBJ2-3, is EAGVAQSPRYKIIEKRQSVAFWCNPISGHATLYWYQQILGQGPKLLIQFQNNGVVDDSQLPKDRFSAERLKGVDSTLKIQPAKLEDSAVYLCASSIGLALTDTQYFGPGTRLTVL.

This chain connects TRBV7-3 to TRBJ2-1, with 7 bases that match TRBD2. The CDR3 is 17 residues long. Germline V gene lookup returns CDR1 SGHTA and CDR2 FQGTGA. V shed 5 bases and J 4 bases; nucleotides not matched to a gene: 14. CDR3 in DNA: TGTGCCAGCAGCCACCGCCCAGCCGGGACTACATACAATGAGCAGTTCTTC. Residues: CASSHRPAGTTYNEQFF.

The rearrangement uses TRBV11-2 and TRBJ1-3, with D hard to call. The germline gives CDR1 SGHAT, CDR2 FQNNGV. V gave up 7 bases and J gave up 0 bases, with 10 bases separating them. CDR3 length: 14 residues. CDR3 in amino acids: CASTREASGNTIYF. Here the CDR3 DNA reads TGTGCCAGCACCCGAGAGGCCTCTGGAAACACCATATATTTT.

V is TRBV18 and J is TRBJ1-2; no definite D call. V was shortened by 0 bases and J by 8 bases, with 16 bases between the two germline ends. Germline V lookup: CDR1 KGHSH, CDR2 LQKENI. This CDR3 is 15 amino acids long. This CDR3 is CASSPPSQPLGGYTF. For the CDR3, the DNA is TGTGCCAGCTCACCACCGAGTCAGCCTCTGGGAGGCTACACCTTC.

V gene TRBV7-9 combines with J gene TRBJ2-1; no clear D. Germline V gene data show CDR1 as SEHNR and CDR2 as FQNEAQ (reference sequence). The ends were cut back, 5 bases at V and 9 bases at J, with 17 bases in the middle. The CDR3 consists of 14 residues. DNA of the CDR3: TGTGCCAGCAGCCCCGCATGGTTCGTGGGTGAGCAGTTCTTC. Residues: CASSPAWFVGEQFF.

The V gene is TRBV7-3, the J gene TRBJ2-2; D not certain. Deletions cut 1 base from V and 0 bases from J, with 9 bases between. Germline CDR1 is SGHTA and CDR2 is FQGTGA. The CDR3 is made up of 16 amino acids. CDR3 sequence: CASSLRAITNTGELFF. The CDR3 DNA sequence: TGTGCCAGCAGCTTAAGAGCAATAACGAACACCGGGGAGCTGTTTTTT.

This chain joins TRBV9 and TRBJ2-3; D is ambiguous. V was cut by 0 bases and J by 0 bases, with 8 bases left in between. The germline V gene encodes CDR1 SGDLS and CDR2 YYNGEE. CDR3 length: 15 amino acids. This CDR3 reads CASSVDWSSTDTQYF. The CDR3 coding sequence is TGTGCCAGCAGCGTAGATTGGTCCAGCACAGATACGCAGTATTTT.

The chain couples TRBV28 to TRBJ2-5, with D tentatively TRBD1 (6 bases). Germline CDR1 MDHEN, CDR2 SYDVKM. The CDR3 totals 13 residues. Trimming stripped 5 bases from V and 3 bases from J, with 10 bases between. CDR3 nucleotides: TGTGCCAGCAGTAACAGGGAAAAAGAGACCCAGTACTTC. This translates into CASSNREKETQYF.

This chain links TRBV5-4 with TRBJ2-5, with D unclear. The DNA end lines up better with TRBJ2-7; the J call may be wrong. The CDR3 loop spans 16 amino acids. Germline-derived CDR1 and CDR2 are SGHNT and YYREEE (reference sequence). The CDR3, as DNA: TGTGCCAGCAGCTTGGATCCGGGCCCCCCGGTCGTCGAGCAGTACTTC. It yields the protein CASSLDPGPPVVEQYF.

This chain links TRBV13 with TRBJ2-1; no reliable D call. This CDR3 has 15 amino acids. V lost 4 bases, J lost 7 bases, and 17 bases lay in between. CDR1 PRHDT and CDR2 FYEKMQ come from the germline V gene (reference sequence). The CDR3 DNA is TGTGCCAGCAGCTCAGCCGTAGTAGTTGGAAATGAGCAGTTCTTC. It codes for CASSSAVVVGNEQFF.

This clone has only a few counts. The rearrangement joins TRBV6-5 to TRBJ1-1, with no clear D. Deletions cut 2 bases from V and 2 bases from J, with 12 bases between. Germline CDR1 reads MNHEY; CDR2 reads SVGAGI. CDR3 size: 15 residues. CDR3 in amino acids: CASSYGASGNTEAFF. Here the CDR3 DNA reads TGTGCCAGCAGTTACGGTGCCTCAGGTAACACTGAAGCTTTCTTT.

The V call is TRBV5-8, the J call TRBJ2-1, with 7 bases aligning to TRBD2. Germline CDR1 and CDR2: SGHTS and YDEGEE. The V segment lost 0 bases and the J segment 5 bases; nucleotides outside the gene matches: 2. The CDR3 totals 14 residues. The DNA of the CDR3 is TGTGCCAGCAGCTTGGGGGAGGGACACAATGAGCAGTTCTTC. As protein: CASSLGEGHNEQFF.

V and J are TRBV19 and TRBJ2-3; D perhaps matches TRBD2 (5 bases). The CDR3 runs 15 residues. The germline V gene has CDR1 LNHDA and CDR2 SQIVND (reference sequence). V was cut by 3 bases and J by 0 bases, with 10 bases left in between. Here the CDR3 DNA reads TGTGCCAGTAGTATGGCGGGCGCCAGCACAGATACGCAGTATTTT. It specifies CASSMAGASTDTQYF.

The chain links TRBV7-8 to TRBJ1-5; 7 nucleotides agree with TRBD1. The J segment lost 3 bases and the V segment lost 4 bases, leaving 6 bases of the junction unmatched. The CDR3 spans 15 residues. Germline-derived CDR1 and CDR2 are SGHVS and FQNEAQ. The CDR3 nucleotides read TGTGCCAGCAGCTCCCGGGACAGACACAATCAGCCCCAGCATTTT. Amino acid sequence: CASSSRDRHNQPQHF.

A few counts support this clone. The chain recombines TRBV6-6 with TRBJ2-2; unclear D gene. With 3 bases removed from V and 6 bases from J, the gap between germline ends came to 11 bases. CDR1 is MNHNY and CDR2 is SVGAGI in the germline V gene (reference sequence). The CDR3 has 14 residues. CDR3 region: CASSYWLEAGELFF. CDR3 bases: TGTGCCAGCAGTTATTGGCTAGAAGCCGGGGAGCTGTTTTTT.

The chain employs TRBV5-1 and TRBJ2-5; tentative D call: TRBD2 (5 bases). V lost 4 bases to trimming and J lost 5 bases, with 18 bases between them. CDR1 is SGHRS and CDR2 is YFSETQ in the germline V gene. The CDR3 extends over 15 amino acids. The CDR3 coding sequence is TGCGCCAGCAGCCCATCTTTCGGGGATGGGGAGACCCAGTACTTC. This translates into CASSPSFGDGETQYF.

The chain employs TRBV28 and TRBJ2-3; D is perhaps TRBD2 (6 bases). The CDR3 is 17 residues long. Germline V lookup: CDR1 MDHEN, CDR2 SYDVKM. The V end was cut by 5 bases, the J end by 0 bases, with 18 bases between. This chain's CDR3 is CASSPPSLGTSTDTQYF. CDR3 nucleotide sequence: TGTGCCAGCAGTCCCCCCTCTCTTGGGACTAGCACAGATACGCAGTATTTT.

This clone was seen a few times. V usage is TRBV28 and J usage is TRBJ2-5; D unclear. This CDR3 has 14 amino acids. V shed 2 bases and J shed 2 bases, with 9 bases lying between them. Germline V gives CDR1 MDHEN, CDR2 SYDVKM. This chain's CDR3 is CASSLPRPQETQYF. The CDR3 region has the DNA TGTGCCAGCAGTTTACCCCGTCCTCAAGAGACCCAGTACTTC.

This chain links TRBV27 with TRBJ2-7, with D tentatively TRBD1 (7 bases). Per the germline V gene, CDR1 is MNHEY and CDR2 is SMNVEV (reference sequence). The CDR3 length is 15 residues. Trimming stripped 4 bases from V and 3 bases from J, with 16 bases between. In DNA, the CDR3 is TGTGCCAGCAGTTGGCGGGACAGCCCAAACTACGAGCAGTACTTC. Amino acid sequence: CASSWRDSPNYEQYF.

The chain uses TRBV28 and TRBJ2-1, with D perhaps matching TRBD2 (5 bases). The V gene lost 6 bases and the J gene lost 2 bases, with 11 bases spanning the gap. Germline assignment: CDR1 MDHEN and CDR2 SYDVKM. This CDR3 is 14 amino acids long. CDR3 in DNA: TGTGCCAGCAGCCTTAGCGTAGCCTACAATGAGCAGTTCTTC. This codes for CASSLSVAYNEQFF.

The rearrangement joins TRBV9 to TRBJ2-1; TRBD2 matches 7 bases. CDR3 length equals 18 residues. Trimming cost V 4 bases and J 0 bases; bases outside gene matches: 13. CDR1 and CDR2 from the germline V gene are SGDLS and YYNGEE. The CDR3 nucleotides read TGTGCCAGCAGCAGTAGCCCCCTAGCGGCCCCCTCCTACAATGAGCAGTTCTTC. It yields the protein CASSSSPLAAPSYNEQFF.

The chain employs TRBV4-1 and TRBJ2-1; D ambiguous. The CDR3 extends over 14 amino acids. CDR1 MGHRA and CDR2 YSYEKL come from the germline V gene. V was shortened by 0 bases and J by 2 bases, with 5 bases between the two germline ends. The CDR3 reads CASSQDSPYNEQFF. CDR3 nucleotides: TGCGCCAGCAGCCAAGATAGTCCCTACAATGAGCAGTTCTTC.

This clone was detected only once. The rearrangement links TRBV4-1 to TRBJ1-5; D remains unclear. Looked up from germline, CDR1 is MGHRA and CDR2 is YSYEKL. Trimming left V 0 bases short and J 2 bases short, with 8 bases between. The CDR3 covers 15 residues. This chain's CDR3 is CASSQDNLGNQPQHF. The CDR3 DNA reads as TGCGCCAGCAGCCAAGATAACTTGGGCAATCAGCCCCAGCATTTT.

The chain combines TRBV5-1 with TRBJ1-2; D uncertain. The CDR3 extends over 13 amino acids. Trimming removed 6 bases at V and 9 bases at J, with 18 bases between. Per germline, CDR1 SGHRS and CDR2 YFSETQ. The CDR3 reads CASNPEGGLRYTF. The DNA for the CDR3 is TGCGCCAGCAACCCAGAGGGAGGACTACGCTACACCTTC.

This chain joins TRBV13 and TRBJ1-1, with 7 nucleotides matching TRBD1. Losses at the gene ends were 4 bases for V and 1 base for J; bases not matched to a gene: 12. From germline, CDR1 is PRHDT and CDR2 FYEKMQ (reference sequence). The CDR3 is 17 amino acids. The chain's CDR3 is CASSSTGRGRSNTEAFF. The CDR3, as DNA: TGTGCCAGCAGCTCGACAGGGAGGGGGAGGTCGAACACTGAAGCTTTCTTT. Using reference TRBV13 and TRBJ1-1 for the parts outside the CDR3, the full variable domain is AAGVIQSPRHLIKEKRETATLKCYPIPRHDTVYWYQQGPGQDPQFLISFYEKMQSDKGSIPDRFSAQQFSDYHSELNMSSLELGDSALYFCASSSTGRGRSNTEAFFGQGTRLTVV.

This clone was recorded only once. This chain joins TRBV19 and TRBJ1-3, with D maybe TRBD1 (5 bases). Trimming took 8 bases from V and 0 from J, leaving 11 bases between them. The CDR3 is 14 residues long. Germline CDR1 and CDR2: LNHDA and SQIVND (reference sequence). The CDR3, as DNA: TGTGCCAGTGATACAGGAAACTCTGGAAACACCATATATTTT. Encoded protein: CASDTGNSGNTIYF.